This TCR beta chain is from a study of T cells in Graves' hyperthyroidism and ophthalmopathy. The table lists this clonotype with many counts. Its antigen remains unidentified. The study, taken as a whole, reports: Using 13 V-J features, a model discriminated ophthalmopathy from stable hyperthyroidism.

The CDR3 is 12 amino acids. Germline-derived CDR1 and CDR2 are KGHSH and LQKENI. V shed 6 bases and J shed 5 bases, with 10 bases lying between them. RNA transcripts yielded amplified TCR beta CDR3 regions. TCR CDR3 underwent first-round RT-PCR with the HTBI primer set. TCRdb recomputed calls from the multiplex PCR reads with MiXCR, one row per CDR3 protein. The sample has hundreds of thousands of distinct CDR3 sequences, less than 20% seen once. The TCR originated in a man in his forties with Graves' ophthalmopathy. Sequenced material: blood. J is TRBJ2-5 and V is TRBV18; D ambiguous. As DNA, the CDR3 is TGTGCCAGCTCTCCAGATCGGGAGACCCAGTACTTC. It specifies CASSPDRETQYF. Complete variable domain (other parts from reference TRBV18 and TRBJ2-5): NAGVMQNPRHLVRRRGQEARLRCSPMKGHSHVYWYRQLPEEGLKFMVYLQKENIIDESGMPKERFSAEFPKEGPSILRIQQVVRGDSAAYFCASSPDRETQYFGPGTRLLVL.